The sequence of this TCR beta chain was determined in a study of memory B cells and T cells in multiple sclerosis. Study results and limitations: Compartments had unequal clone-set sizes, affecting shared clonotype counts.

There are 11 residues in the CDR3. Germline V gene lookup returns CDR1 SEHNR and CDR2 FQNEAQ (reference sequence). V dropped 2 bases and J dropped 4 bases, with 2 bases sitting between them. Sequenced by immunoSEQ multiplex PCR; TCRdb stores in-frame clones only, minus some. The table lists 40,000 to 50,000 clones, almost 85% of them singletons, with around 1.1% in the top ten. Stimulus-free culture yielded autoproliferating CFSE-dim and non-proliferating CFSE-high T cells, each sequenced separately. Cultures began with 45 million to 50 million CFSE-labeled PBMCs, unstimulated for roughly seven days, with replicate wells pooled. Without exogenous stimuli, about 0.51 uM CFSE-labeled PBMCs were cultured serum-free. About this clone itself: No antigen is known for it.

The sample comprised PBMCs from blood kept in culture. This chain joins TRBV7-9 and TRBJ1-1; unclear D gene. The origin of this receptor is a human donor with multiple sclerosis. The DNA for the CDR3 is TGTGCCAGCAGCTTAATCACTGAAGCTTTCTTT. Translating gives CASSLITEAFF.